This section outlines one T cell receptor beta chain sequence together with its context. The target of this receptor is not known. Qualities for individual bases were not recorded, and no much larger clone is one base off. TCR CDR3 regions were amplified from genomic DNA by multiplex PCR using the deep immunoSEQ assay. Extracted genomic DNA from each cell subset was spread evenly across all wells of several immunoSEQ 96-well plates, with each plate serving as a replicate. For sorted subsets, around 200 ng genomic DNA, equal to tens of thousands of T cell genomes, was loaded into each replicate PCR. The purified libraries were quantified using a Qubit 3.0 fluorometer, sized with a Bioanalyzer 2100, and then quantified again using the KAPA Library Quantification kit. Every immunoSEQ 96-well plate was sequenced on a separate single-read 150-cycle Illumina NextSeq 550 flow cell. As for the original processing: Because the immunoSEQ output held only junctional sequences and lacked quality scores, the filtering could not match the filtering applied to full-length reads. Sequences were annotated with PyIR, a Python wrapper for IgBLAST v1.9, and V/J genes and CDR3 were assigned using IMGT germline references. Reads with weak V/J assignments (E-value above 1e-6), missing CDR3, stop codons, out-of-frame junctions, or ambiguous translated residues were removed. A V3J clonotype was defined by an identical inferred V gene, J gene, and CDR3 amino acid sequence. The percentage overlap between two repertoires was calculated by dividing the number of shared unique clonotypes by the size of the smaller repertoire. Three approaches were used to assess repertoire richness: RTK rarefaction, the Chao1 estimator, and Recon v2.1 estimates of unobserved clonotypes. For all TCRbeta clonotypes obtained by the gDNA method from a few donors, generation probabilities were computed with OLGA. TCRdb provides this immuneACCESS table in a form limited to in-frame rearrangements. Some clones are lacking; in checked studies, under half of them reflect an unresolved V gene, and why the rest are absent is not known. D and trimming come from the DNA, and the V and J calls and clone size come from that table. The sample table shows over a million clones, and approximately 80% are seen once. Together, the top ten hold 0.52% of the sample.

These data belong to a study of shared clonotypes between healthy human individuals (dated by TCRdb to 2020 to 2022). Context from the whole study: A few men and two women, aged 18 to 49 years, made up the cohort. Per donor, three plates each were used for CD4 naive and CD4 memory, two for CD8 naive, and one for CD8 memory. To estimate repertoire size and how much clonotype sharing occurs between individuals, the study deeply sequenced the blood TCR repertoires of 5 or 6 healthy adults. Different laboratories and diverse techniques were used to prepare libraries and sequence TCR repertoires, to increase sequencing depth and limit assay-specific biases. Leukapheresis yielded between about 0.8 and 8.9 billion PBMCs per donor. Study-level results and caveats: Sharing across a handful of donors was observed for roughly 5% of naive CD4, 3.5% of naive CD8, roughly 2.3% of memory CD4, and about 0.4% of memory CD8 clonotypes. Incomplete sequencing was indicated by rarefaction of sorted-subset datasets, despite the large sequencing depth. Compared with non-shared clonotypes, the clonotypes found in all four sorted-subset donors had higher generation probabilities. Based on pairwise subsampling, the degree of clonotype sharing among donors was expected to be affected by sequencing depth. Sampling was restricted to blood, and TCR repertoires in tissues likely differ from the TCR repertoires found in blood. Because the study included only a small number of donors, the genetic and exposure-history diversity represented was limited. Larger estimated clonotype richness was generally found for naive subsets than for memory subsets.

The donors were healthy, HIV-negative adults who had no recently reported acute infections or vaccinations. Every donor was a Caucasian adult living in Nashville, Tennessee, USA. CD4+ T cells were enriched through magnetic negative selection, after which naive cells were positively selected on CD45RA and the remaining negative fraction served as the memory subset. Blood was obtained by leukapheresis, after which PBMCs were separated by Ficoll-Histopaque density gradient centrifugation and cryopreserved in liquid nitrogen vapor phase. Purity and quantity of every magnetically sorted T cell population were checked by analytical flow cytometry. Genomic DNA was isolated from each sorted fraction and quantified by UV absorbance on a Nanodrop 2000c. According to the germline V gene (reference sequence), CDR1 reads WNHNN and CDR2 reads SYGVQD. The CDR3 runs 14 residues from the cysteine to the phenylalanine. The entry retains the CDR3 DNA only, 42 bases that are in frame from base 1. The junction shows trimming of 4 bases on V and 5 bases on J, and the gene matches do not reach 4 bases of it.

The receptor chain draws on TRBV10-1 and TRBJ2-2; the junction holds 7 bases that match TRBD1. The TCR sequence derives from a man between 18 and 29 years old in good health. Some clones in this sample may be carry-over from other donors' samples. Sequencing input: memory CD4+ T cells from PBMCs. The cell subset or site tag for this specimen amounts to: CD45RA-negative fraction. The nucleotides read TGCGCCAGCAGTGGAAAACAGGGGACCGGGGAGCTGTTTTTT. Its product reads: CASSGKQGTGELFF.